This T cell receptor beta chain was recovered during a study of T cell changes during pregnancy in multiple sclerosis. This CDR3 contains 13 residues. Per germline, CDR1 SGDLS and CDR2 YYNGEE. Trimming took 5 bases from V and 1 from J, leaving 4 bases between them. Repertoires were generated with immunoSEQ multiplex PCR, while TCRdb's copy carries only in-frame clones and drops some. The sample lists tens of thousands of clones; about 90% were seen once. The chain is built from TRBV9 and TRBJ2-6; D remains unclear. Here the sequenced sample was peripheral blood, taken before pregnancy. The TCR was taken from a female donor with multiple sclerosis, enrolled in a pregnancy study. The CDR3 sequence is CASSSSGANVLTF. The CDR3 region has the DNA TGTGCCAGCAGTAGTTCTGGGGCCAACGTCCTGACTTTC.